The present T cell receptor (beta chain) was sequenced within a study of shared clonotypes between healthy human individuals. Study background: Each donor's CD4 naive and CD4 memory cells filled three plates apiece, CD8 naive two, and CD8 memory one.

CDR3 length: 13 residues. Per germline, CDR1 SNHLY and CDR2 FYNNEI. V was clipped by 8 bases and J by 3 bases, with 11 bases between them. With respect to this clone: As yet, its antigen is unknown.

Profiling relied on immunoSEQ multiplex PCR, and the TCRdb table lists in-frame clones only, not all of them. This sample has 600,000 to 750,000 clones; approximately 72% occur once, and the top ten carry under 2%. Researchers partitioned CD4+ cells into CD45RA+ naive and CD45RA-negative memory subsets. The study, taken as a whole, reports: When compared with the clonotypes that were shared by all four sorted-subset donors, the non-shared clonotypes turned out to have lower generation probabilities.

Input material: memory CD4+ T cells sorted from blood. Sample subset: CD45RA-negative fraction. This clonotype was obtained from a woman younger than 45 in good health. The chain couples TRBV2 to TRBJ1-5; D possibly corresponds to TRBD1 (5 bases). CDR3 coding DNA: TGTGCCAGCCGGGCAGGGAACAATCAGCCCCAGCATTTT. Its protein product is CASRAGNNQPQHF.